This entry lists 23 T cell receptor beta chains sequenced from one sample in a study of blood T cell repertoires in COVID-19. Assay used: immunoSEQ multiplex PCR; TCRdb lists only in-frame clones, some missing. The repertoire consists of about 300,000 clones, with roughly 86% occurring once and the leading ten covering roughly 2.6%. What was sequenced was PBMCs or T cells enriched from blood (not recorded which). Every receptor here comes from a woman aged 18-29 years who had recovered from COVID-19.

As DNA, the CDR3 is TGTGCCAGCAGTGAATTGGACAGTGGGGGCACCGGGGAGCTGTTTTTT. This gives the protein CASSELDSGGTGELFF. The genes are TRBV6-4 and TRBJ2-2; TRBD1 might be the D (6 bases). The CDR3 contains 16 residues. Trimming took 3 bases from V and 4 from J, leaving 15 bases between them. Germline V lookup: CDR1 MRHNA, CDR2 SNTAGT.

The chain has TRBV29-1 and TRBJ2-7; 7 nucleotides align to TRBD2. V trimming: 1 base; J trimming: 9 bases; junction bases outside the gene matches: 12. Germline loops: CDR1 SQVTM, CDR2 ANQGSEA. The CDR3 runs 14 residues. The CDR3 region is CSVEVGGTTTGQYF. CDR3 coding DNA: TGCAGCGTTGAAGTCGGAGGGACTACTACGGGGCAGTACTTC.

The chain is built from TRBV24-1 and TRBJ1-2; TRBD1 matches at 9 bases. This CDR3 spans 16 amino acids. J gave up 8 bases and V 6 bases, and 15 bases lay outside the gene matches. Germline V gene sequence: CDR1 KGHDR, CDR2 SFDVKD. In DNA, the CDR3 is TGTGCCACCAGTCCGCAGTCCTCCGGGACAGGGATCGGCTACACCTTC. It specifies CATSPQSSGTGIGYTF.

J is TRBJ1-3 and V is TRBV6-5, with a tentative D call TRBD1 (6 bases). Trimming left V 6 bases short and J 2 bases short, with 11 bases between. CDR1 and CDR2 (germline): MNHEY, SVGAGI. This CDR3 is 14 amino acids long. DNA for the CDR3: TGTGCCAGCAGCATTGACAGGACTGGAAACACCATATATTTT. Translated, it gives CASSIDRTGNTIYF.

This chain uses TRBV7-9 with TRBJ1-6; 7 bases line up with TRBD1. The CDR3 covers 15 residues. Germline V gives CDR1 SEHNR, CDR2 FQNEAQ (reference sequence). After removal of 2 bases from V and 7 bases from J, the junction contained 5 bases not matched to a gene. CDR3 sequence (DNA): TGTGCCAGCAGCTTAATGGCAGGGGGGAATTCACCCCTCCACTTT. Amino acid sequence: CASSLMAGGNSPLHF.

This clone was found once. V usage is TRBV12-3 or TRBV12-4 and J usage is TRBJ2-3; no clear D. V lost 6 bases and J 5 bases, leaving 6 bases between the germline ends. The CDR3 is 11 amino acids. In DNA, the CDR3 is TGTGCCAGCAGCCCCGGAGATACGCAGTATTTT. It specifies CASSPGDTQYF.

The chain links TRBV4-3 to TRBJ1-2, with TRBD1 as a possible D gene (6 bases). The V gene's germline CDR1 is LGHNA and CDR2 YSLEER. This CDR3 spans 15 amino acids. Trimming cost V 0 bases and J 6 bases, with 14 bases left between them. The CDR3 loop reads CASSQDHRVWDGYTF. The CDR3 DNA is TGCGCCAGCAGCCAAGACCACAGGGTGTGGGATGGCTACACCTTC.

Concerning this clone: The sample contains more than one DNA sequence encoding this CDR3. V is TRBV30 and J is TRBJ1-5; TRBD1 is a possible D gene (6 bases). Trimming removed 2 bases at V and 5 bases at J, with 10 bases between. This CDR3 spans 13 amino acids. Per the germline V gene, CDR1 is GTSNPN and CDR2 is SVGIG (reference sequence). CDR3 sequence: CAWSSRGDQPQHF. Here the CDR3 DNA reads TGTGCCTGGAGTAGCAGGGGAGATCAGCCCCAGCATTTT.

The rearrangement links TRBV11-3 to TRBJ2-1, with TRBD2 matching 7 bases. CDR3 size: 19 residues. V was clipped by 5 bases and J by 0 bases; unmatched bases: 16. Looked up from germline, CDR1 is SGHNT and CDR2 is YENEEA. As DNA, the CDR3 is TGTGCCAGCAGCCGTTCCGGCTGGCGGGAGCCCAGCTCCTACAATGAGCAGTTCTTC. Translated, it gives CASSRSGWREPSSYNEQFF.

The chain joins TRBV3-1 (or the pseudogene TRBV3-2) to TRBJ1-6; unclear D gene. The CDR3 totals 15 residues. V gave up 4 bases and J gave up 8 bases, with 15 bases separating them. CDR1 and CDR2 (germline): LGHDT, YNNKEL (reference sequence). CDR3 protein: CASSRHRGGDSPLHF. CDR3 bases: TGTGCCAGCAGCCGCCACCGAGGCGGGGATTCACCCCTCCACTTT.

The chain uses TRBV10-2 and TRBJ1-4; D may be TRBD1 (5 bases). V was trimmed by 3 bases and J by 5 bases, leaving 13 bases between them. The CDR3 runs 15 residues. CDR1 is WSHSY, CDR2 SAAADI, per germline. This CDR3 reads CASSDLGLRNEKLFF. CDR3 coding DNA: TGCGCCAGCAGTGATTTGGGACTTAGAAATGAAAAACTGTTTTTT.

The chain carries TRBV7-9 and TRBJ2-5; D gene ambiguous. The CDR3 is 16 residues long. Germline V gene lookup returns CDR1 SEHNR and CDR2 FQNEAQ (reference sequence). V lost 5 bases and J 0 bases, leaving 16 bases between the germline ends. CDR3 in DNA: TGTGCCAGCAGCCGTGCCCCAGTCTCGTACCAAGAGACCCAGTACTTC. Protein sequence: CASSRAPVSYQETQYF.

The J gene is TRBJ1-2, the V gene TRBV19; the match to TRBD1 covers 7 bases. V lost 5 bases to trimming and J lost 1 base; unmatched junction nucleotides: 10. The CDR3 contains 16 residues. Germline V gene data show CDR1 as LNHDA and CDR2 as SQIVND (reference sequence). CDR3 amino acids: CASSSGTAARNYGYTF. The CDR3 nucleotides read TGTGCCAGTAGTTCGGGGACAGCGGCGCGTAACTATGGCTACACCTTC.

The rearrangement uses TRBV11-2 and TRBJ1-4; TRBD1 matches 8 bases. J was trimmed by 2 bases and V by 7 bases; bases with no gene match: 12. The germline V gene has CDR1 SGHAT and CDR2 FQNNGV. The CDR3 is 17 residues long. The CDR3 coding sequence is TGTGCCAGCACTCCCTGGGCCAGGGGGCGCACTAATGAAAAACTGTTTTTT. Residues: CASTPWARGRTNEKLFF.

This sequence joins TRBV27 and TRBJ1-4, with D hard to call. CDR1 and CDR2 (germline): MNHEY, SMNVEV (reference sequence). V lost 4 bases and J lost 7, with 10 bases in between. The CDR3 totals 13 residues. As DNA, the CDR3 is TGTGCCAGCAGTTCCGGGAAGTTTGAAAAACTGTTTTTT. It codes for CASSSGKFEKLFF.

The chain carries TRBV28 and TRBJ2-5; D perhaps matches TRBD1 (6 bases). Between the trimmed V and J ends, which lost 2 bases and 4 bases, there was a span of 11 bases. Germline-derived CDR1 and CDR2 are MDHEN and SYDVKM. This CDR3 spans 14 amino acids. The CDR3 reads CASSLGGQSETQYF. CDR3 nucleotides: TGTGCCAGCAGTTTAGGTGGACAGTCAGAGACCCAGTACTTC. Looking up the rest from reference TRBV28 and TRBJ2-5 gives the full variable domain: DVKVTQSSRYLVKRTGEKVFLECVQDMDHENMFWYRQDPGLGLRLIYFSYDVKMKEKGDIPEGYSVSREKKERFSLILESASTNQTSMYLCASSLGGQSETQYFGPGTRLLVL.

This clone showed up just a few times. CDR3 region: CASSLDSQETQYF. The DNA of the CDR3 is TGTGCCAGCAGCTTAGATAGCCAAGAGACCCAGTACTTC. V is TRBV7-9 and J is TRBJ2-5; no clear D. V was pared by 1 base and J by 1 base, with 4 bases between. Germline V gives CDR1 SEHNR, CDR2 FQNEAQ (reference sequence). The CDR3 loop spans 13 amino acids.

This clone was counted between two and nine times. The chain is built from TRBV6-4 and TRBJ2-3; D gene ambiguous. V shed 3 bases and J shed 2 bases, with 12 bases lying between them. CDR1 and CDR2 (germline): MRHNA, SNTAGT. There are 15 residues in the CDR3. CDR3 loop: CASSDWPRNTDTQYF. The CDR3 DNA follows: TGTGCCAGCAGTGATTGGCCGAGGAACACAGATACGCAGTATTTT.

V and J are TRBV6-2 or TRBV6-3 and TRBJ2-3, with D possibly TRBD2 on 5 matching bases. This CDR3 has 13 amino acids. Germline values: CDR1 MNHEY, CDR2 SVGEGT. With 5 bases removed from V and 9 bases from J, the gap between germline ends came to 15 bases. The CDR3 bases are TGTGCCAGCAGTCGCGGCTCGGGCGGGACGCAGTATTTT. Protein sequence: CASSRGSGGTQYF.

The chain is built from TRBV6-5 and TRBJ2-7; TRBD1 matches 9 bases. In germline, CDR1 is MNHEY, CDR2 SVGAGI. Germline trimming cut 5 bases from V and 6 bases from J; bases unmatched to any gene: 5. This CDR3 spans 13 amino acids. This chain's CDR3 is CASSRGQGVEQYF. CDR3 sequence (DNA): TGTGCCAGCAGTAGGGGACAGGGTGTCGAGCAGTACTTC.

J is TRBJ2-5 and V is TRBV7-9, with D possibly TRBD1 on 5 matching bases. In germline, CDR1 is SEHNR, CDR2 FQNEAQ (reference sequence). The CDR3 covers 15 residues. Trimming took 4 bases from V and 5 from J, leaving 17 bases between them. The chain's CDR3 is CASSWGRTAQETQYF. The CDR3 DNA reads as TGTGCCAGCAGCTGGGGCCGGACGGCTCAGGAGACCCAGTACTTC.

This chain links TRBV27 with TRBJ2-1, with TRBD2 as a possible D gene (6 bases). CDR3 length: 14 amino acids. Germline loops: CDR1 MNHEY, CDR2 SMNVEV (reference sequence). Trimming left V 7 bases short and J 9 bases short, with 19 bases between. The CDR3 sequence: CASTPGSSMSEQFF. CDR3 coding DNA: TGTGCCAGCACACCCGGGAGTAGTATGAGTGAGCAGTTCTTC.

The chain links TRBV19 to TRBJ2-2; D is unresolved. From germline, CDR1 is LNHDA and CDR2 SQIVND (reference sequence). The V and J ends lost 3 bases and 4 bases respectively, with 9 bases between them. The CDR3 is 14 amino acids. The CDR3 sequence: CASSIKRSTGELFF. DNA of the CDR3: TGTGCCAGTAGTATCAAGCGAAGCACCGGGGAGCTGTTTTTT.